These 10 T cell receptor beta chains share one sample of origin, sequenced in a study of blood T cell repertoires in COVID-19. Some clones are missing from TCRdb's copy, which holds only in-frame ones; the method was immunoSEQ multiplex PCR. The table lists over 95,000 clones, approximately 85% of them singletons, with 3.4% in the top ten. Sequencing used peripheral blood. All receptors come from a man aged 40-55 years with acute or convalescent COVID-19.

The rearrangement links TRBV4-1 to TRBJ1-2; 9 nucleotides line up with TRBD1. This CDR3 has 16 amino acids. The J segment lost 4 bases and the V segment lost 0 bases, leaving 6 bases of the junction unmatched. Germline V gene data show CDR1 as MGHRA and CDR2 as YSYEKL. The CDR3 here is CASSQEPGTGFYGYTF. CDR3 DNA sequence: TGCGCCAGCAGCCAAGAGCCCGGGACAGGGTTCTATGGCTACACCTTC.

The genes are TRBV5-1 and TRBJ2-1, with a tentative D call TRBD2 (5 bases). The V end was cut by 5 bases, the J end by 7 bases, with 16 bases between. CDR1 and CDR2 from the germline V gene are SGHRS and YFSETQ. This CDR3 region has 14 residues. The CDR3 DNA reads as TGCGCCAGCAGGGGAACTAGGAGTTGGAATGAGCAGTTCTTC. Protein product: CASRGTRSWNEQFF. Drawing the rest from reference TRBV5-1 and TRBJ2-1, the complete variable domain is KAGVTQTPRYLIKTRGQQVTLSCSPISGHRSVSWYQQTPGQGLQFLFEYFSETQRNKGNFPGRFSGRQFSNSRSEMNVSTLELGDSALYLCASRGTRSWNEQFFGPGTRLTVL.

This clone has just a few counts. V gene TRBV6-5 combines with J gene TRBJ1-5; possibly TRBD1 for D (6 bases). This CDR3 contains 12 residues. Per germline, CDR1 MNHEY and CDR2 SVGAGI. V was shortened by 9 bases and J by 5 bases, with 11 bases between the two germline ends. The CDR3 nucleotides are TGTGCCAGTAGGGCAGGGGATCAGCCCCAGCATTTT. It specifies CASRAGDQPQHF.

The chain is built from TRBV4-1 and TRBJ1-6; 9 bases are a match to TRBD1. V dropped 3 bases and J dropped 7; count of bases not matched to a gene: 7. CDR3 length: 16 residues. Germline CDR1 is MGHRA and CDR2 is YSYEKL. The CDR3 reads CASSQRDRAPNSPLHF. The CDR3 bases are TGCGCCAGCAGCCAGCGGGACAGGGCCCCGAATTCACCCCTCCACTTT.

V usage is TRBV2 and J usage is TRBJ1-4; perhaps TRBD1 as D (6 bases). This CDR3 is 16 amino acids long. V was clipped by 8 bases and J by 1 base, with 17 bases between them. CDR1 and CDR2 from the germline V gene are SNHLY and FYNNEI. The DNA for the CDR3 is TGTGCCAGCCTCCGGACAGCCGCTATAACTAATGAAAAACTGTTTTTT. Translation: CASLRTAAITNEKLFF.

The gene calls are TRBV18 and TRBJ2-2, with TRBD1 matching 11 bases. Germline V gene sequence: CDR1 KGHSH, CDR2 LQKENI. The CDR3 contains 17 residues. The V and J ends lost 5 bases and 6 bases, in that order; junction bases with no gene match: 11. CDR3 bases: TGTGCCAGCTCAATATACGGACAGGGGGCTCGTGCCGGGGAGCTGTTTTTT. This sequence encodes CASSIYGQGARAGELFF.

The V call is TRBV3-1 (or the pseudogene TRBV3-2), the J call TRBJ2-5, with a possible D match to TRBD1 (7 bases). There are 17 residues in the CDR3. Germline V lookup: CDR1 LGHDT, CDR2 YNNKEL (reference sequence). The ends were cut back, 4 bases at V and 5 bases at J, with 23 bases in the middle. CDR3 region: CASSPSVETGRWETQYF. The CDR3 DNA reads TGTGCCAGCAGCCCAAGTGTTGAGACAGGGAGGTGGGAGACCCAGTACTTC.

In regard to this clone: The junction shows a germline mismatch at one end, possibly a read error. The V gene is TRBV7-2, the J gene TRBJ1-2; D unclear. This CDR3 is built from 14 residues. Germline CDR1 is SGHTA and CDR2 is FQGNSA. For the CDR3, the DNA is TGTGCCAGCAGTTTAGAGTCAAGCCGCGGGGGCTACACCTTC. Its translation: CASSLESSRGGYTF.

The DNA of the CDR3 is TGTGCCAGCAGCTCCCCTACCGGGACTTACCCGCAGTATTTT. Translated, it gives CASSSPTGTYPQYF. V usage is TRBV5-6 and J usage is TRBJ2-3, with D perhaps TRBD2 (6 bases). CDR1 and CDR2 from the germline V gene are SGHDT and YYEEEE. V lost 3 bases to trimming and J lost 10 bases, with 18 bases between them. There are 14 residues in the CDR3.

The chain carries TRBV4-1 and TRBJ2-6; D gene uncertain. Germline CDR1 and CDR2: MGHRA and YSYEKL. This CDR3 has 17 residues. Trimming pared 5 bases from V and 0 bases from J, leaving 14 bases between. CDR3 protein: CASSSPLRSSGANVLTF. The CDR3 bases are TGCGCCAGCAGCTCCCCACTGAGAAGCTCTGGGGCCAACGTCCTGACTTTC.